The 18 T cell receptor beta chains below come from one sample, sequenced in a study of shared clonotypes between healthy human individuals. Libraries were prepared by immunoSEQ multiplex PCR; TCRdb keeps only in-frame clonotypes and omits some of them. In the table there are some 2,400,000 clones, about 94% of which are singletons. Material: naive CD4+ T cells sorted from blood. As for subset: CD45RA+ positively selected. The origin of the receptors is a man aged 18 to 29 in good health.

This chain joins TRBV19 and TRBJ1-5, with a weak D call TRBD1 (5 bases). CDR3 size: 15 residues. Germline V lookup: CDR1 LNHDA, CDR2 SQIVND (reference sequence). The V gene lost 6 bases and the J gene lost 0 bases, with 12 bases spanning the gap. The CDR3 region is CASRVDRNSNQPQHF. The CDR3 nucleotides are TGTGCCAGTAGAGTTGACAGAAATAGCAATCAGCCCCAGCATTTT.

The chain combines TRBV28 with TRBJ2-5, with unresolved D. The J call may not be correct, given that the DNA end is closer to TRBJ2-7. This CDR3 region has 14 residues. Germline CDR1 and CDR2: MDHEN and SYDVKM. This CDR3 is CASSLYQALYEQYF. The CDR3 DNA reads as TGTGCCAGCAGTTTGTATCAGGCCCTCTACGAGCAGTACTTC.

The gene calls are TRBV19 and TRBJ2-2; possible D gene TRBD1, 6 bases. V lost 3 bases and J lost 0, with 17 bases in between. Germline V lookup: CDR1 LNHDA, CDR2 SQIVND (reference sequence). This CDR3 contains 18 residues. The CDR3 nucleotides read TGTGCCAGTAGTATTTGGGGGCCTGCGAATTCGAACACCGGGGAGCTGTTTTTT. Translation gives CASSIWGPANSNTGELFF. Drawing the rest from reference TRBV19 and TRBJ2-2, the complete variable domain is DGGITQSPKYLFRKEGQNVTLSCEQNLNHDAMYWYRQDPGQGLRLIYYSQIVNDFQKGDIAEGYSVSREKKESFPLTVTSAQKNPTAFYLCASSIWGPANSNTGELFFGEGSRLTVL.

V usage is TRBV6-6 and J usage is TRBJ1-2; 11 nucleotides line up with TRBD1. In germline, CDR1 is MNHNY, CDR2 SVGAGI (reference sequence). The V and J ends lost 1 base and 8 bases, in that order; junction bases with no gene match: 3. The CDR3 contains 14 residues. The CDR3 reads CASSYYRDRGGYTF. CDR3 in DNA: TGTGCCAGCAGTTACTACCGGGACAGGGGGGGCTACACCTTC.

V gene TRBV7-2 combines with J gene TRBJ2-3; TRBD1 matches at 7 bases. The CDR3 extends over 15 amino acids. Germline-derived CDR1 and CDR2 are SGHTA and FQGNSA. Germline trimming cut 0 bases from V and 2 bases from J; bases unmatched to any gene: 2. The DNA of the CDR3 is TGTGCCAGCAGCTTAGCCGGGACAGTCACAGATACGCAGTATTTT. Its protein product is CASSLAGTVTDTQYF. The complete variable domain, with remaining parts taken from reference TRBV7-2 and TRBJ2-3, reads GAGVSQSPSNKVTEKGKDVELRCDPISGHTALYWYRQSLGQGLEFLIYFQGNSAPDKSGLPSDRFSAERTGGSVSTLTIQRTQQEDSAVYLCASSLAGTVTDTQYFGPGTRLTVL.

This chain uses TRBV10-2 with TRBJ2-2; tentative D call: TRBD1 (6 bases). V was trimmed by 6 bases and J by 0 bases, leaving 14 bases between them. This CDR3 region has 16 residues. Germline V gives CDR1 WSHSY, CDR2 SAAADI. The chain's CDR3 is CASRDSGTSNTGELFF. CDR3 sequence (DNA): TGCGCCAGCAGAGATTCCGGGACATCGAACACCGGGGAGCTGTTTTTT.

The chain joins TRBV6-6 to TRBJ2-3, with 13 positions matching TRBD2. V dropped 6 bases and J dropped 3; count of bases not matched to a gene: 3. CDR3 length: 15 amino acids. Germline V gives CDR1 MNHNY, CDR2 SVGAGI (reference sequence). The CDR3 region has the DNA TGTGCCAGCAGGGGACTAGCGGGGCTTACAGATACGCAGTATTTT. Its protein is CASRGLAGLTDTQYF.

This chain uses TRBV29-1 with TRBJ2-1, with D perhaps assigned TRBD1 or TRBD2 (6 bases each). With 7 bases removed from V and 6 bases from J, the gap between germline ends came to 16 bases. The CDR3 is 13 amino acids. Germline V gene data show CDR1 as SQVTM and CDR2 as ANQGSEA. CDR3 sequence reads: CSGRGGKGNEQFF. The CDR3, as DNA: TGCAGCGGTCGAGGGGGGAAAGGCAATGAGCAGTTCTTC.

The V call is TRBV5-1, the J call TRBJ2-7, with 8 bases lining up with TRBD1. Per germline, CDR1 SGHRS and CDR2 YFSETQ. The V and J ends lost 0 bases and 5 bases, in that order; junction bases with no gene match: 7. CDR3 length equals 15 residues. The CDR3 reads CASSLADWTGNEQYF. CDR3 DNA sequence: TGCGCCAGCAGCTTGGCGGACTGGACAGGGAACGAGCAGTACTTC.

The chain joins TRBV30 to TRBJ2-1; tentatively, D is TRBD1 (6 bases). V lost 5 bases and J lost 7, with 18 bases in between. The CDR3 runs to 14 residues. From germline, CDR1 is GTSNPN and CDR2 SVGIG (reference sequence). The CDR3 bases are TGTGCCTGGCGCAGCCAGAACAGGGCGAATGAGCAGTTCTTC. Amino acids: CAWRSQNRANEQFF.

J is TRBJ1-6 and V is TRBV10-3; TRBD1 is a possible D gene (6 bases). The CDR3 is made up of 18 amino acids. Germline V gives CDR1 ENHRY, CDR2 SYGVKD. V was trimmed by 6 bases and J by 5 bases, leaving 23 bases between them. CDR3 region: CAISATGHQSSNNSPLHF. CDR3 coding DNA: TGTGCCATCAGCGCGACAGGCCACCAATCCAGTAATAATTCACCCCTCCACTTT.

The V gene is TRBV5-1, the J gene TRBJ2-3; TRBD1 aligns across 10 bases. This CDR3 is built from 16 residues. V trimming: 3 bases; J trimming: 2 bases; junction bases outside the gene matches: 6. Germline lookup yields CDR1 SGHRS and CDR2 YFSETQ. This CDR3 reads CASSWGQGPVTDTQYF. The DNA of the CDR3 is TGCGCCAGCAGCTGGGGACAGGGGCCCGTCACAGATACGCAGTATTTT.

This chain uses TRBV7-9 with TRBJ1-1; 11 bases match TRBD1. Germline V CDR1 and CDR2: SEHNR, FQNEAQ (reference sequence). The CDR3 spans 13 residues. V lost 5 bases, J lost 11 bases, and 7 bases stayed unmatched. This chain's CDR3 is CASSQGQGAVAFF. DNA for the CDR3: TGTGCCAGCAGCCAAGGACAGGGGGCGGTGGCTTTCTTT.

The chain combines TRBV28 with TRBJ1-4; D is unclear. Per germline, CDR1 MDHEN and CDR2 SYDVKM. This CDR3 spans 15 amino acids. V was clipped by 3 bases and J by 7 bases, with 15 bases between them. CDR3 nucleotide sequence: TGTGCCAGCAGTTTCCAGTCCCCAGGCGGTGAAAAACTGTTTTTT. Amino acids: CASSFQSPGGEKLFF.

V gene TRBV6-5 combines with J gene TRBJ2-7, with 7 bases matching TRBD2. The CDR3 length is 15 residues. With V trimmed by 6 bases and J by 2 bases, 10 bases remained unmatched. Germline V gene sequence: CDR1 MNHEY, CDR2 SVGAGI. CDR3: CASRLGPAGTYEQYF. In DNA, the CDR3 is TGTGCCAGCAGACTGGGGCCAGCGGGGACCTACGAGCAGTACTTC.

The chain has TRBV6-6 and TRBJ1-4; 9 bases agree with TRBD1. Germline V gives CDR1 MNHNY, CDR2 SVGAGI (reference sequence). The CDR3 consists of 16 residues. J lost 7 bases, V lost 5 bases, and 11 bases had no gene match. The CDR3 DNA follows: TGTGCCAGCAGTATCTCCGGTGGGACAGGGTCTGAAAAACTGTTTTTT. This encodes CASSISGGTGSEKLFF.

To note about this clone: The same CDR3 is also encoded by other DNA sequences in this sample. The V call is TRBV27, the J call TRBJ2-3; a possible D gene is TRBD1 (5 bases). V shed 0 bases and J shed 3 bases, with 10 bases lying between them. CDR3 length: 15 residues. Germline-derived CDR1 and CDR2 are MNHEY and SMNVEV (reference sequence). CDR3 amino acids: CASSLSGAGTDTQYF. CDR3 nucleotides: TGTGCCAGCAGTTTATCTGGGGCTGGAACAGATACGCAGTATTTT.

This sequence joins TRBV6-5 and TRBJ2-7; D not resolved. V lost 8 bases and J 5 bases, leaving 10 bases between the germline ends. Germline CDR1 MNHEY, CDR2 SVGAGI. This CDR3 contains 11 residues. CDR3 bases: TGTGCCAGCGGGCGGCTCGACGAGCAGTACTTC. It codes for CASGRLDEQYF.